Listed below are T cell receptor beta chains from one sample, sequenced in a study of long-term antiretroviral therapy in people with HIV. Assay: immunoSEQ multiplex PCR; the TCRdb copy retains only in-frame clones and omits some. The data show around 19,000 clones, 60% to 85% seen once. The specimen comprised unsorted PBMCs, sampled at the start of antiretroviral therapy. The receptors here all came from a man younger than 40 with HIV. CDR3s include the opening cysteine and the closing phenylalanine or tryptophan. Fields, in order: D gene, V gene, clone size, J gene, CDR3 protein, CDR3 DNA. D genes are given only for firm matches. Part of the rows lack a size; the others show once, few, many or a class for expanded clones.

d_call: NA
v_call: TRBV10-2
clone_size: NA
j_call: TRBJ2-2
cdr3_aa: CASSLGSGHRSGELFF
cdr3_nt: TGCGCCAGCAGTCTAGGGTCGGGACACCGATCGGGGGAGCTGTTTTTT

d_call: NA
v_call: TRBV6-5
clone_size: few
j_call: TRBJ2-1
cdr3_aa: CASSYLPERSYNEQFF
cdr3_nt: TGTGCCAGCAGTTACCTTCCTGAGCGGAGCTACAATGAGCAGTTCTTC

d_call: NA
v_call: TRBV27
clone_size: NA
j_call: TRBJ1-4
cdr3_aa: CASSLRRGVTPGTNEKLFF
cdr3_nt: TGTGCCAGCAGTTTAAGGAGAGGTGTCACCCCGGGAACTAATGAAAAACTGTTTTTT

d_call: NA
v_call: TRBV5-1
clone_size: NA
j_call: TRBJ1-4
cdr3_aa: CASSPVEDILVGPTNEKLFF
cdr3_nt: TGCGCCAGCAGCCCAGTTGAGGACATCCTAGTTGGGCCAACTAATGAAAAACTGTTTTTT

d_call: TRBD1
v_call: TRBV11-2
clone_size: NA
j_call: TRBJ1-1
cdr3_aa: CASSSWTGGTEAFF
cdr3_nt: TGTGCCAGCAGCTCTTGGACAGGGGGCACTGAAGCTTTCTTT

d_call: NA
v_call: TRBV28
clone_size: large
j_call: TRBJ2-7
cdr3_aa: CASRDDEQYF
cdr3_nt: TGTGCCAGCAGGGACGACGAGCAGTACTTC

d_call: TRBD1
v_call: TRBV7-3
clone_size: NA
j_call: TRBJ1-4
cdr3_aa: CASSQGTGSNEKLFF
cdr3_nt: TGTGCCAGCAGCCAGGGGACAGGGTCTAATGAAAAACTGTTTTTT

d_call: TRBD1
v_call: TRBV11-3
clone_size: NA
j_call: TRBJ2-7
cdr3_aa: CASSLDGTGDYEQYF
cdr3_nt: TGTGCCAGCAGCTTAGATGGTACAGGGGACTACGAGCAGTACTTC

d_call: NA
v_call: TRBV27
clone_size: few
j_call: TRBJ2-7
cdr3_aa: CASSLFQDPLTFYEQYF
cdr3_nt: TGTGCCAGCAGTTTATTCCAGGACCCATTAACCTTTTACGAGCAGTACTTC

d_call: NA
v_call: TRBV4-1
clone_size: once
j_call: TRBJ2-2
cdr3_aa: CASSLGGSLNTGELFF
cdr3_nt: TGCGCCAGCAGCCTAGGAGGAAGCCTGAACACCGGGGAGCTGTTTTTT

d_call: TRBD2
v_call: TRBV6-5
clone_size: few
j_call: TRBJ2-7
cdr3_aa: CATSASTGRAYEQYF
cdr3_nt: TGTGCCACCTCGGCCTCTACCGGGAGGGCTTACGAGCAGTACTTC

d_call: NA
v_call: TRBV7-9
clone_size: NA
j_call: TRBJ1-4
cdr3_aa: CASSLSGGFSEKLFF
cdr3_nt: TGTGCCAGCAGCTTAAGTGGGGGATTTAGCGAAAAACTGTTTTTT

d_call: TRBD2
v_call: TRBV5-5
clone_size: NA
j_call: TRBJ2-7
cdr3_aa: CASSFQAGAGEQYF
cdr3_nt: TGTGCCAGCAGCTTTCAAGCGGGAGCAGGTGAGCAGTACTTC

d_call: TRBD2
v_call: TRBV7-9
clone_size: NA
j_call: TRBJ2-3
cdr3_aa: CASSLSSGGAGDTQYF
cdr3_nt: TGTGCCAGCAGCTTAAGCAGCGGGGGGGCGGGAGATACGCAGTATTTT

d_call: NA
v_call: TRBV7-9
clone_size: NA
j_call: TRBJ2-2
cdr3_aa: CASSSTLNTGELFF
cdr3_nt: TGTGCCAGCAGCTCCACTTTGAACACCGGGGAGCTGTTTTTT

d_call: NA
v_call: TRBV19
clone_size: once
j_call: TRBJ1-1
cdr3_aa: CASSIDPVTEAFF
cdr3_nt: TGTGCCAGTAGTATAGATCCCGTAACTGAAGCTTTCTTT

d_call: NA
v_call: TRBV27
clone_size: NA
j_call: TRBJ1-5
cdr3_aa: CASRGGESNQPQHF
cdr3_nt: TGTGCCAGCCGAGGCGGGGAAAGCAATCAGCCCCAGCATTTT

d_call: TRBD2
v_call: TRBV5-5
clone_size: NA
j_call: TRBJ2-7
cdr3_aa: CASSLLAGDEQYF
cdr3_nt: TGTGCCAGCAGCTTGCTAGCGGGGGACGAGCAGTACTTC

d_call: TRBD1
v_call: TRBV5-1
clone_size: NA
j_call: TRBJ2-7
cdr3_aa: CASSPGTGTDYEQYF
cdr3_nt: TGCGCCAGCAGCCCAGGGACAGGGACTGACTACGAGCAGTACTTC

d_call: NA
v_call: TRBV6-1
clone_size: NA
j_call: TRBJ1-2
cdr3_aa: CASSEAQGTLYGYTF
cdr3_nt: TGTGCCAGCAGTGAGGCCCAGGGAACCTTATATGGCTACACCTTC

d_call: TRBD2
v_call: TRBV19
clone_size: NA
j_call: TRBJ2-7
cdr3_aa: CASSLLAGGTYEQYF
cdr3_nt: TGTGCCAGTAGTTTATTAGCGGGAGGGACCTACGAGCAGTACTTC

d_call: NA
v_call: TRBV5-6
clone_size: NA
j_call: TRBJ1-6
cdr3_aa: CASSLRASWDNSPLHF
cdr3_nt: TGTGCCAGCAGCTTGCGAGCAAGTTGGGATAATTCACCCCTCCACTTT

d_call: NA
v_call: TRBV9
clone_size: NA
j_call: TRBJ2-3
cdr3_aa: CASSVGGGATNADTQYF
cdr3_nt: TGTGCCAGCAGCGTAGGTGGGGGGGCAACAAATGCAGATACGCAGTATTTT

d_call: NA
v_call: TRBV4-3
clone_size: NA
j_call: TRBJ2-7
cdr3_aa: CASSQDRAAPSVVQYF
cdr3_nt: TGCGCCAGCAGCCAAGATAGGGCAGCCCCCTCAGTTGTGCAGTACTTC

d_call: TRBD1
v_call: TRBV19
clone_size: NA
j_call: TRBJ1-5
cdr3_aa: CASSRQGERNQPQHF
cdr3_nt: TGTGCCAGTAGTAGACAGGGGGAACGCAATCAGCCCCAGCATTTT

d_call: NA
v_call: TRBV7-9
clone_size: NA
j_call: TRBJ1-1
cdr3_aa: CASSSHFGEAFF
cdr3_nt: TGTGCCAGCAGCTCACACTTTGGTGAAGCTTTCTTT

d_call: TRBD1
v_call: TRBV7-3
clone_size: NA
j_call: TRBJ1-1
cdr3_aa: CASSLQQGSEAFF
cdr3_nt: TGTGCCAGCAGCTTACAACAGGGGTCTGAAGCTTTCTTT

d_call: NA
v_call: TRBV18
clone_size: once
j_call: TRBJ1-3
cdr3_aa: CASSPPGQFVSGNTIYF
cdr3_nt: TGTGCCAGCTCACCACCAGGACAGTTCGTCTCTGGAAACACCATATATTTT

d_call: TRBD1
v_call: TRBV7-2
clone_size: few
j_call: TRBJ2-5
cdr3_aa: CASSLVGTGTETQYF
cdr3_nt: TGTGCCAGCAGCTTAGTAGGGACAGGGACAGAGACCCAGTACTTC

d_call: NA
v_call: TRBV15
clone_size: once
j_call: TRBJ2-2
cdr3_aa: CATSGSSGELFF
cdr3_nt: TGTGCCACCAGCGGCAGCTCCGGGGAGCTGTTTTTT

d_call: NA
v_call: TRBV28
clone_size: NA
j_call: TRBJ1-1
cdr3_aa: CASSLVSQGRAAFF
cdr3_nt: TGTGCCAGCAGTTTGGTCTCACAGGGAAGGGCAGCTTTCTTT

d_call: TRBD2
v_call: TRBV5-4
clone_size: NA
j_call: TRBJ2-7
cdr3_aa: CASSWASGSNEQYF
cdr3_nt: TGTGCCAGCAGCTGGGCTAGCGGGAGCAACGAGCAGTACTTC

d_call: TRBD2
v_call: TRBV6-4
clone_size: NA
j_call: TRBJ2-1
cdr3_aa: CASSPGTSGNEQFF
cdr3_nt: TGTGCCAGCAGCCCCGGGACTAGCGGCAATGAGCAGTTCTTC

d_call: NA
v_call: TRBV11-2
clone_size: NA
j_call: TRBJ2-3
cdr3_aa: CASSRLQPTDTQYF
cdr3_nt: TGTGCCAGCAGCCGCCTCCAGCCTACAGATACGCAGTATTTT

d_call: TRBD1
v_call: TRBV4-2
clone_size: NA
j_call: TRBJ1-1
cdr3_aa: CASSQEGTGGLTEAFF
cdr3_nt: TGTGCCAGCAGCCAAGAGGGAACAGGGGGTCTCACTGAAGCTTTCTTT

d_call: NA
v_call: TRBV29-1
clone_size: NA
j_call: TRBJ2-7
cdr3_aa: CSVAPKTAYEQYF
cdr3_nt: TGCAGCGTCGCGCCGAAGACAGCCTACGAGCAGTACTTC

d_call: NA
v_call: TRBV30
clone_size: NA
j_call: TRBJ2-6
cdr3_aa: CAWILSPELTRRSGANVLTF
cdr3_nt: TGTGCCTGGATACTAAGTCCAGAGTTAACCCGCCGCTCTGGGGCCAACGTCCTGACTTTC

d_call: NA
v_call: TRBV4-3
clone_size: NA
j_call: TRBJ1-1
cdr3_aa: CASSPGSQLTGMNTEAFF
cdr3_nt: TGCGCCAGCAGCCCAGGCAGTCAACTCACGGGTATGAACACTGAAGCTTTCTTT

d_call: TRBD1
v_call: TRBV7-6
clone_size: few
j_call: TRBJ2-3
cdr3_aa: CASSLAPTGTGLTDTQYF
cdr3_nt: TGTGCCAGCAGCTTAGCACCTACAGGGACAGGACTCACAGATACGCAGTATTTT

d_call: NA
v_call: TRBV5-8
clone_size: once
j_call: TRBJ2-7
cdr3_aa: CASSPDAGSTYEQYF
cdr3_nt: TGTGCCAGCAGCCCGGACGCAGGGTCCACCTACGAGCAGTACTTC

d_call: NA
v_call: TRBV30
clone_size: NA
j_call: TRBJ2-1
cdr3_aa: CAWSDGTNEQFF
cdr3_nt: TGTGCCTGGAGTGACGGGACCAATGAGCAGTTCTTC

d_call: NA
v_call: TRBV18
clone_size: NA
j_call: TRBJ1-3
cdr3_aa: CASSPVMRGSISGNTIYF
cdr3_nt: TGTGCCAGCTCACCAGTGATGCGGGGTTCCATCTCTGGAAACACCATATATTTT

d_call: TRBD1
v_call: TRBV5-4
clone_size: NA
j_call: TRBJ2-1
cdr3_aa: CASSGHRGSYNEQFF
cdr3_nt: TGTGCCAGCAGCGGACACAGGGGCTCCTACAATGAGCAGTTCTTC

d_call: TRBD1
v_call: TRBV5-4
clone_size: NA
j_call: TRBJ2-7
cdr3_aa: CASSSDGQGSYEQYF
cdr3_nt: TGTGCCAGCAGCTCGGACGGACAGGGCTCCTACGAGCAGTACTTC